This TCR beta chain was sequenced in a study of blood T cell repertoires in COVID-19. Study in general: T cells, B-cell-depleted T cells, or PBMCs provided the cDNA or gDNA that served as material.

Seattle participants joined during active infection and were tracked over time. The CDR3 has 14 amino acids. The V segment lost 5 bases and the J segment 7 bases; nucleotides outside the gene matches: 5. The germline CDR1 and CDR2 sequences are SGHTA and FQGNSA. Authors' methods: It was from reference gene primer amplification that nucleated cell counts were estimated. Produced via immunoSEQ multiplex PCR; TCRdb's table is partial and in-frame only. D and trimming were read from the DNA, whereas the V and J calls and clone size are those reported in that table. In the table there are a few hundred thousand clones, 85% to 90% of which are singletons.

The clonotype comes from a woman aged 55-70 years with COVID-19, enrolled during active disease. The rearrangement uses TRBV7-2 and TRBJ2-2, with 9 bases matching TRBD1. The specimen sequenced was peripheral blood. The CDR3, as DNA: TGTGCCAGCAGCCGGGACAGGGCTGGCGGGGAGCTGTTTTTT. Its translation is CASSRDRAGGELFF.